This entry is about one T cell receptor (beta chain). Its antigen is unknown. Every bit of the isolated RNA underwent reverse transcription, so sequencing read expressed TCRB transcripts. The repertoire was sequenced with immunoSEQ multiplex PCR; TCRdb's copy has only in-frame clones and lacks some. The table includes around 300,000 clones, under 8.5% detected once. The data belong to a study of beta chain features in type 1 diabetes. Regarding the study as a whole: In comparison with healthy donors, patients had naive, central memory and Treg TCRB repertoires that appeared more similar. Among type 1 diabetes patients, VDJ junctions had fewer insertions and more deletions. Researchers cautioned that cDNA sequencing could over-represent cells with high TCR expression.

V was pared by 2 bases and J by 9 bases, with 7 bases of the junction left unmatched. The CDR3 consists of 15 residues. Germline-derived CDR1 and CDR2 are SNHLY and FYNNEI. Stem cell-like memory, regulatory, central memory and naive CD4+ cells were sorted via CD45RO/CCR7/CD25/CD127/CD95/CD27. The TCR sequence derives from a woman aged 18-29 years in good health. The J gene is TRBJ2-1, the V gene TRBV2, with 10 bases identical to TRBD2. Sequencing was done on a sample of central memory CD4+ T cells from blood. The CDR3 region is CASSEWLAGVAEQFF. For the CDR3, the DNA is TGTGCCAGCAGTGAATGGCTAGCGGGAGTGGCTGAGCAGTTCTTC.